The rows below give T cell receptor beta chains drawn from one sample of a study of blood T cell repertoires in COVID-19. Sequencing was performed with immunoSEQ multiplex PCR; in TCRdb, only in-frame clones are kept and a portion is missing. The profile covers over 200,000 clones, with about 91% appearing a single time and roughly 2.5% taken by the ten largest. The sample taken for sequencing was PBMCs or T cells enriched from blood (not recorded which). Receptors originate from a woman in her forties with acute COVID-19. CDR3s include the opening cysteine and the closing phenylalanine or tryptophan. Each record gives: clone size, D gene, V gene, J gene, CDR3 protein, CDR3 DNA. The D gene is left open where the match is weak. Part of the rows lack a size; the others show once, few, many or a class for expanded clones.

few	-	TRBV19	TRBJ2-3	CASSIRPRDSDTQYF	TGTGCCAGTAGTATCCGCCCCAGGGATTCAGATACGCAGTATTTT
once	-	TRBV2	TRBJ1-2	CASSWDIFNYGYTF	TGTGCCAGCAGCTGGGACATCTTTAACTATGGCTACACCTTC
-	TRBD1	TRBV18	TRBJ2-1	CASSPPSQGSYNEQFF	TGTGCCAGCTCACCACCGTCACAGGGGTCCTACAATGAGCAGTTCTTC
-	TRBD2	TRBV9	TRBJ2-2	CASSPRAGDNTGELFF	TGTGCCAGCAGCCCCCGAGCGGGGGATAACACCGGGGAGCTGTTTTTT
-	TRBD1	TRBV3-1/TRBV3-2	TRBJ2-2	CASSHPKTGETGELFF	TGTGCCAGCAGCCATCCGAAGACAGGGGAAACGGGAGAGCTGTTTTTT
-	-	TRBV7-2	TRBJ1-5	CASSPGGGSNQPQHF	TGTGCCAGCAGTCCGGGGGGTGGGAGCAATCAGCCCCAGCATTTT
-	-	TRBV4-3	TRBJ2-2	CASSHPGLFTGELFF	TGCGCCAGCAGCCATCCGGGACTTTTCACCGGGGAGCTGTTTTTT
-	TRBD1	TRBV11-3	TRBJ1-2	CASSIAGTGGLDYGYTF	TGTGCCAGCAGCATAGCCGGGACAGGGGGCCTCGACTATGGCTACACCTTC
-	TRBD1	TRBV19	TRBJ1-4	CASSTGQSNEKLFF	TGTGCCAGTAGTACGGGACAGTCCAATGAAAAACTGTTTTTT
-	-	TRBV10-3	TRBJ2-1	CAISESSNNEQFF	TGTGCCATCAGTGAGTCCTCTAACAATGAGCAGTTCTTC
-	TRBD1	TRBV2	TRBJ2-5	CASSAGTGVQETQYF	TGTGCCAGCAGTGCCGGGACAGGGGTCCAAGAGACCCAGTACTTC
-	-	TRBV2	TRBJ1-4	CATKREAAATNEKLFF	TGTGCCACCAAAAGGGAGGCAGCTGCAACTAATGAAAAACTGTTTTTT
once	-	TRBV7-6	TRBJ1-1	CASSLAGRDTEAFF	TGTGCCAGCAGCTTAGCAGGGAGGGACACTGAAGCTTTCTTT
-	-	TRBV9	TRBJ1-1	CASSVAPGNTEAFF	TGTGCCAGCAGCGTAGCCCCCGGGAACACTGAAGCTTTCTTT
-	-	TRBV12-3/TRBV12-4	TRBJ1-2	CASSSYPYGYTF	TGTGCCAGCAGTTCGTATCCCTATGGCTACACCTTC
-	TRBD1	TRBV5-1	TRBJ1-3	CASSSNRGSRNTIYF	TGCGCCAGCAGCTCGAACAGGGGGAGCAGAAACACCATATATTTT
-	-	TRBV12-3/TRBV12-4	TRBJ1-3	CASSRGNTIYF	TGTGCCAGCAGCCGTGGAAACACCATATATTTT
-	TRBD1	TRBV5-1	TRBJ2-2	CASSLLPRTGVRELFF	TGCGCCAGCAGCTTACTACCGCGTACAGGGGTCAGGGAGCTGTTTTTT
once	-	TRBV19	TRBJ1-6	CASSTPPQGSPLHF	TGTGCCAGTAGTACCCCCCCACAGGGATCACCCCTCCACTTT
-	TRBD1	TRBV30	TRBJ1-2	CAWRPGTGEFSYGYTF	TGTGCCTGGAGGCCGGGGACAGGGGAGTTCAGCTATGGCTACACCTTC
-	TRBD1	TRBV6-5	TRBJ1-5	CASKEGDRVGQPQHF	TGTGCCAGCAAAGAAGGGGACAGGGTAGGACAGCCCCAGCATTTT
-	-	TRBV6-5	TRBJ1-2	CASFANYGYTF	TGTGCCAGCTTCGCGAACTATGGCTACACCTTC
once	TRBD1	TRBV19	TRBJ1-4	CASSSAGTANEKLFF	TGTGCCAGTAGTTCCGCAGGGACAGCTAATGAAAAACTGTTTTTT
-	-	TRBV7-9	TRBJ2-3	CASSLAGADTQYF	TGTGCCAGCAGCTTAGCGGGCGCAGATACGCAGTATTTT
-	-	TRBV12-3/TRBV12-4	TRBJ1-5	CASSDTPIRPQHF	TGTGCCAGCAGCGATACGCCTATTCGGCCCCAGCATTTT
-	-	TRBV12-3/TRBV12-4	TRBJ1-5	CASSFGGDQPQHF	TGTGCCAGCAGTTTCGGAGGGGATCAGCCCCAGCATTTT
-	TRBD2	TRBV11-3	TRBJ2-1	CASSALTSGSTSYNEQFF	TGTGCCAGCAGCGCGTTGACTAGCGGGAGCACTTCCTACAATGAGCAGTTCTTC
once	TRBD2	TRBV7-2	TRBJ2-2	CASSPRWLAGVTGELFF	TGTGCCAGCAGCCCCCGGTGGCTAGCGGGAGTCACCGGGGAGCTGTTTTTT
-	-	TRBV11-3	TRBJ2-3	CASTEGSGTDTQYF	TGTGCCAGCACTGAAGGGAGTGGGACAGATACGCAGTATTTT
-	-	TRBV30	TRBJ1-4	CAWSVVRGKLFF	TGTGCCTGGAGTGTGGTAAGGGGAAAACTGTTTTTT
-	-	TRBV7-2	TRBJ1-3	CASSLGPGPGNTIYF	TGTGCCAGCAGCTTAGGCCCGGGTCCCGGAAACACCATATATTTT
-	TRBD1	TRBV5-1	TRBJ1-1	CASRTTGGGTEAFF	TGCGCCAGCAGAACTACAGGGGGCGGGACTGAAGCTTTCTTT
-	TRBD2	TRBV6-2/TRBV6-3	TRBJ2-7	CASSSGGVLRRPYEQYF	TGTGCCAGCAGTAGCGGGGGTGTTCTACGGAGGCCATACGAGCAGTACTTC
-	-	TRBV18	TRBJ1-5	CASSPDGGPNQPQHF	TGTGCCAGCTCACCGGACGGGGGACCGAATCAGCCCCAGCATTTT
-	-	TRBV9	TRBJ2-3	CASSLPAGGFSTDTQYF	TGTGCCAGCAGTCTCCCAGCGGGTGGGTTTAGCACAGATACGCAGTATTTT
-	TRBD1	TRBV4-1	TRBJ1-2	CASSQDDRANYGYTF	TGCGCCAGCAGCCAAGACGACAGGGCTAACTATGGCTACACCTTC
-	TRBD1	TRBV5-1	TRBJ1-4	CASSSAGTVNEKLFF	TGCGCCAGCAGCTCAGCCGGGACAGTTAATGAAAAACTGTTTTTT
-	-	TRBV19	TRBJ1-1	CASTFGTEAFF	TGTGCCAGTACTTTCGGGACTGAAGCTTTCTTT
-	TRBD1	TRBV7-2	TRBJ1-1	CASSGDRGRTEAFF	TGTGCCAGCAGCGGGGACAGGGGGCGAACTGAAGCTTTCTTT
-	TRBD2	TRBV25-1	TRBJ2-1	CASSEGETSGPSYNEQFF	TGTGCCAGCAGTGAGGGTGAGACTAGCGGACCCTCCTACAATGAGCAGTTCTTC
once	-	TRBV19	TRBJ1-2	CASSITGDYGYTF	TGTGCCAGTAGTATAACGGGGGACTATGGCTACACCTTC
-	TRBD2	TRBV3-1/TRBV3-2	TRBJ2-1	CASSRREGPSSYNEQFF	TGTGCCAGCAGCCGGCGGGAGGGCCCCAGCTCCTACAATGAGCAGTTCTTC
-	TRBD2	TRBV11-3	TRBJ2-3	CASSSRDPLSGRDTDTQYF	TGTGCCAGCAGCTCCAGAGATCCACTTAGCGGGAGGGACACAGATACGCAGTATTTT
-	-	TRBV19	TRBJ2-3	CASSTFAGPSDTQYF	TGTGCCAGTAGCACCTTCGCGGGACCCTCAGATACGCAGTATTTT
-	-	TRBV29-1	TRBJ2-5	CSVTPGGSETQYF	TGCAGCGTTACTCCGGGGGGCTCGGAGACCCAGTACTTC
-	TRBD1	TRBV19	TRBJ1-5	CASKKQGGATQPQHF	TGTGCCAGCAAGAAGCAAGGGGGCGCGACCCAGCCCCAGCATTTT
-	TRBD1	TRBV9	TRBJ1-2	CASSVGQGSSYGYTF	TGTGCCAGCAGCGTTGGACAGGGTTCATCCTATGGCTACACCTTC
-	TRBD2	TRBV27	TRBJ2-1	CASSRTGYPSTSGRGPNEQFF	TGTGCCAGCAGTAGGACAGGTTATCCTTCTACTAGCGGGAGAGGTCCAAATGAGCAGTTCTTC
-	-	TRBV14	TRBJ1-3	CASSQVGGGNTIYF	TGTGCCAGCAGCCAAGTCGGCGGAGGAAACACCATATATTTT
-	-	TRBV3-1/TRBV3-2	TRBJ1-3	CASSHHRGNTIYF	TGTGCCAGCAGCCACCACAGAGGAAACACCATATATTTT
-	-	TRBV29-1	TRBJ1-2	CSVVGGGSNYGYTF	TGCAGCGTTGTGGGTGGGGGGTCTAACTATGGCTACACCTTC
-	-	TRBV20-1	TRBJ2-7	CSALRGYEQYF	TGCAGTGCTCTAAGGGGATACGAGCAGTACTTC
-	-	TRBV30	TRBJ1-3	CAWSVAGSGNTIYF	TGTGCCTGGAGTGTGGCGGGATCAGGAAACACCATATATTTT
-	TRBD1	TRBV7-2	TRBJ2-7	CASSVGQGASYEQYF	TGTGCCAGCAGCGTAGGACAGGGGGCCTCCTACGAGCAGTACTTC
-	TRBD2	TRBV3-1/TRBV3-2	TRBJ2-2	CASSLRGVGNTGELFF	TGTGCCAGCAGCCTACGGGGGGTTGGCAACACCGGGGAGCTGTTTTTT